The TCR beta chain under discussion was sequenced for a study of monozygotic twins with inflammatory bowel disease. Study-wide results and caveats: Those with IBD had lower TCRbeta diversity (inverse Simpson) than their healthy co-twins did. Versus healthy twins, IBD patients showed fewer clonotypes shared with others, especially with disease activity.

The authors made each sample's cDNA in eight separate reactions. Following a re-call of the 5' RACE reads, TCRdb has one entry per CDR3 protein and lacks DNA. The table for this sample gives about 99,000 distinct CDR3 sequences. This CDR3 contains 14 residues. Germline CDR1 and CDR2: MNHEY and SVGAGI. About this clonotype itself: Its cognate antigen is unknown.

This TCR was recovered from a human donor with ulcerative colitis or Crohn's disease, or a healthy co-twin of an affected twin (not recorded which). V and J are TRBV6-5 and TRBJ1-4; TCRdb's assignment of TRBD1 cannot be checked, as there is no DNA. Sample: blood. CDR3 sequence: CASSYSGVGEKLFF.